This TCR beta chain was identified in a study of blood T cell repertoires in COVID-19. Under the authors' procedure: The assay estimated nucleated cells by amplifying reference gene primers. Assay: immunoSEQ multiplex PCR; the TCRdb copy retains only in-frame clones and omits some. V and J calls and clone size are given by that table; D and trimming were obtained from the DNA. This repertoire shows about 59,000 clones, around four fifths found once; its top ten account for approximately 14%. Germline CDR1 SGHKS, CDR2 YYEKEE (reference sequence). V was clipped by 6 bases and J by 4 bases; unmatched bases: 3. The CDR3 covers 13 residues.

Sequenced input: peripheral blood. V usage is TRBV5-5 and J usage is TRBJ2-1, with 8 positions matching TRBD2. The sequence was collected from a woman between 65 and 79 years old with acute or convalescent COVID-19. DNA of the CDR3: TGTGCCAGCAAGGGCGGGGGGTACAATGAGCAGTTCTTC. Amino acid sequence: CASKGGGYNEQFF.